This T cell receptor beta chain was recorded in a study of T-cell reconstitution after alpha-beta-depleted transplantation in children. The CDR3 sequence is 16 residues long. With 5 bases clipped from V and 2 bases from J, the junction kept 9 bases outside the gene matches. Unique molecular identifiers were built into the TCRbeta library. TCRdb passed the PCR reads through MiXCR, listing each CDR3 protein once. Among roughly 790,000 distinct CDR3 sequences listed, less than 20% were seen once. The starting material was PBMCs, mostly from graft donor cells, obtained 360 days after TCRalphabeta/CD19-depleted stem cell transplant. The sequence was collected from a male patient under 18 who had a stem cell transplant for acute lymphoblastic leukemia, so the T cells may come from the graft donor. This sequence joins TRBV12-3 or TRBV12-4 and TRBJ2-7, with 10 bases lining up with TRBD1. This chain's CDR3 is CASSRLAGQGAYEQYF. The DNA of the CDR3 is TGTGCCAGCAGTCGGCTCGCAGGACAGGGGGCCTACGAGCAGTACTTC.